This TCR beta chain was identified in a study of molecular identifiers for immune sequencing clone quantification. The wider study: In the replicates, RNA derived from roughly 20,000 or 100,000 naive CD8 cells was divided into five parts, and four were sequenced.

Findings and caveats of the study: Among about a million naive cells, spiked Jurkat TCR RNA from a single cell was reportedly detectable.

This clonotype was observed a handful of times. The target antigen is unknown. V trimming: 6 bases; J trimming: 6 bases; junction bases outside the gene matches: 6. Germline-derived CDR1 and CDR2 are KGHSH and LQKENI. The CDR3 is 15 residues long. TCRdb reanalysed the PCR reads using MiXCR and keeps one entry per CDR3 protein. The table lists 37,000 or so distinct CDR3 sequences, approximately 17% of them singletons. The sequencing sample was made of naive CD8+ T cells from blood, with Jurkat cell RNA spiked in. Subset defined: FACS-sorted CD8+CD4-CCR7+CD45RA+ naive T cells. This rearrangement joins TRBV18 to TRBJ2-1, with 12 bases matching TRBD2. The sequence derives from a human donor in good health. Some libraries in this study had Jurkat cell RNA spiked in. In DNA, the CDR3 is TGTGCCAGCTCCGAGGGACTAGCGGGCTCCAATGAGCAGTTCTTC. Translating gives CASSEGLAGSNEQFF.